The 13 T cell receptor beta chains listed next were all sequenced from one sample in a study of monozygotic twins with inflammatory bowel disease. TCRdb re-called the 5' RACE reads and shows each CDR3 protein once, DNA omitted. Its listing shows about 110,000 distinct CDR3 sequences. Sequencing input: blood. The origin of the receptors is a human donor with ulcerative colitis or Crohn's disease, or a healthy co-twin of an affected twin (not recorded which).

The rearrangement uses TRBV5-1 and TRBJ2-1; TCRdb's assignment of TRBD2 cannot be checked, as there is no DNA. The CDR3 length is 17 residues. Germline V CDR1 and CDR2: SGHRS, YFSETQ. The CDR3 sequence: CASSLGRLAGGPNEQFF. The full variable domain, with the rest looked up from reference TRBV5-1 and TRBJ2-1, is KAGVTQTPRYLIKTRGQQVTLSCSPISGHRSVSWYQQTPGQGLQFLFEYFSETQRNKGNFPGRFSGRQFSNSRSEMNVSTLELGDSALYLCASSLGRLAGGPNEQFFGPGTRLTVL.

The chain links TRBV28 to TRBJ2-7. The germline V gene encodes CDR1 MDHEN and CDR2 SYDVKM. The CDR3 loop spans 15 amino acids. CDR3: CASSLNTLSLYEQYF.

The CDR3 region is CASSTGTGYEKLFF. V usage is TRBV7-2 and J usage is TRBJ1-4; TCRdb calls TRBD1, which cannot be checked without DNA. This CDR3 is 14 amino acids long. Germline CDR1 is SGHTA and CDR2 is FQGNSA. The whole variable domain, filled in from reference TRBV7-2 and TRBJ1-4, reads GAGVSQSPSNKVTEKGKDVELRCDPISGHTALYWYRQSLGQGLEFLIYFQGNSAPDKSGLPSDRFSAERTGGSVSTLTIQRTQQEDSAVYLCASSTGTGYEKLFFGSGTQLSVL.

The gene calls are TRBV27 and TRBJ2-1; TCRdb selects TRBD2, and the lack of DNA leaves this call unchecked. This CDR3 has 12 residues. Per germline, CDR1 MNHEY and CDR2 SMNVEV (reference sequence). The CDR3 here is CASSLRGGEQFF.

The chain combines TRBV20-1 with TRBJ2-5; TCRdb's D gene call, TRBD1, goes unchecked for lack of DNA. The CDR3 consists of 14 residues. CDR1 and CDR2 (germline): DFQATT, SNEGSKA (reference sequence). The CDR3 is CSADRTGVWETQYF.

V is TRBV4-3 and J is TRBJ2-1; the TCRdb D gene call, TRBD1, has no DNA to confirm it. The germline CDR1 and CDR2 sequences are LGHNA and YSLEER. The CDR3 consists of 14 residues. This chain's CDR3 is CASSYGQGADEQFF.

This chain uses TRBV18 with TRBJ1-3. The CDR3 consists of 15 residues. CDR1 and CDR2 (germline): KGHSH, LQKENI. CDR3 loop: CASSPGGDRGNTIYF.

V and J are TRBV6-2 or TRBV6-3 and TRBJ1-4; lacking DNA, the TRBD1 call made by TCRdb goes unchecked. Germline V gene sequence: CDR1 MNHEY, CDR2 SVGEGT. This CDR3 has 13 residues. CDR3 residues: CASRDWEDEELFF.

J is TRBJ1-5 and V is TRBV19. CDR1 and CDR2 (germline): LNHDA, SQIVND (reference sequence). The CDR3 covers 15 residues. CDR3: CASSIPAGQYQPQHF.

The genes are TRBV5-1 and TRBJ2-5; TCRdb lists TRBD1, though no DNA is available to test this call. CDR1 and CDR2 (germline): SGHRS, YFSETQ. The CDR3 has 14 residues. The CDR3: CASSLTAGGETQYF.

The chain recombines TRBV5-1 with TRBJ2-5; no DNA is available, so the TRBD1 call from TCRdb remains unchecked. This CDR3 region has 15 residues. Per germline, CDR1 SGHRS and CDR2 YFSETQ. The CDR3 reads CASSFLTATQETQYF.

The V gene is TRBV27, the J gene TRBJ1-4; TCRdb's assignment of TRBD1 cannot be checked, as there is no DNA. CDR1 is MNHEY and CDR2 is SMNVEV in the germline V gene (reference sequence). The CDR3 has 13 amino acids. The CDR3 loop is CASSSHREEKLFF.

The V call is TRBV28, the J call TRBJ2-1. Germline CDR1 is MDHEN and CDR2 is SYDVKM. This CDR3 region has 13 residues. The CDR3: CASSLRLNNEQFF.